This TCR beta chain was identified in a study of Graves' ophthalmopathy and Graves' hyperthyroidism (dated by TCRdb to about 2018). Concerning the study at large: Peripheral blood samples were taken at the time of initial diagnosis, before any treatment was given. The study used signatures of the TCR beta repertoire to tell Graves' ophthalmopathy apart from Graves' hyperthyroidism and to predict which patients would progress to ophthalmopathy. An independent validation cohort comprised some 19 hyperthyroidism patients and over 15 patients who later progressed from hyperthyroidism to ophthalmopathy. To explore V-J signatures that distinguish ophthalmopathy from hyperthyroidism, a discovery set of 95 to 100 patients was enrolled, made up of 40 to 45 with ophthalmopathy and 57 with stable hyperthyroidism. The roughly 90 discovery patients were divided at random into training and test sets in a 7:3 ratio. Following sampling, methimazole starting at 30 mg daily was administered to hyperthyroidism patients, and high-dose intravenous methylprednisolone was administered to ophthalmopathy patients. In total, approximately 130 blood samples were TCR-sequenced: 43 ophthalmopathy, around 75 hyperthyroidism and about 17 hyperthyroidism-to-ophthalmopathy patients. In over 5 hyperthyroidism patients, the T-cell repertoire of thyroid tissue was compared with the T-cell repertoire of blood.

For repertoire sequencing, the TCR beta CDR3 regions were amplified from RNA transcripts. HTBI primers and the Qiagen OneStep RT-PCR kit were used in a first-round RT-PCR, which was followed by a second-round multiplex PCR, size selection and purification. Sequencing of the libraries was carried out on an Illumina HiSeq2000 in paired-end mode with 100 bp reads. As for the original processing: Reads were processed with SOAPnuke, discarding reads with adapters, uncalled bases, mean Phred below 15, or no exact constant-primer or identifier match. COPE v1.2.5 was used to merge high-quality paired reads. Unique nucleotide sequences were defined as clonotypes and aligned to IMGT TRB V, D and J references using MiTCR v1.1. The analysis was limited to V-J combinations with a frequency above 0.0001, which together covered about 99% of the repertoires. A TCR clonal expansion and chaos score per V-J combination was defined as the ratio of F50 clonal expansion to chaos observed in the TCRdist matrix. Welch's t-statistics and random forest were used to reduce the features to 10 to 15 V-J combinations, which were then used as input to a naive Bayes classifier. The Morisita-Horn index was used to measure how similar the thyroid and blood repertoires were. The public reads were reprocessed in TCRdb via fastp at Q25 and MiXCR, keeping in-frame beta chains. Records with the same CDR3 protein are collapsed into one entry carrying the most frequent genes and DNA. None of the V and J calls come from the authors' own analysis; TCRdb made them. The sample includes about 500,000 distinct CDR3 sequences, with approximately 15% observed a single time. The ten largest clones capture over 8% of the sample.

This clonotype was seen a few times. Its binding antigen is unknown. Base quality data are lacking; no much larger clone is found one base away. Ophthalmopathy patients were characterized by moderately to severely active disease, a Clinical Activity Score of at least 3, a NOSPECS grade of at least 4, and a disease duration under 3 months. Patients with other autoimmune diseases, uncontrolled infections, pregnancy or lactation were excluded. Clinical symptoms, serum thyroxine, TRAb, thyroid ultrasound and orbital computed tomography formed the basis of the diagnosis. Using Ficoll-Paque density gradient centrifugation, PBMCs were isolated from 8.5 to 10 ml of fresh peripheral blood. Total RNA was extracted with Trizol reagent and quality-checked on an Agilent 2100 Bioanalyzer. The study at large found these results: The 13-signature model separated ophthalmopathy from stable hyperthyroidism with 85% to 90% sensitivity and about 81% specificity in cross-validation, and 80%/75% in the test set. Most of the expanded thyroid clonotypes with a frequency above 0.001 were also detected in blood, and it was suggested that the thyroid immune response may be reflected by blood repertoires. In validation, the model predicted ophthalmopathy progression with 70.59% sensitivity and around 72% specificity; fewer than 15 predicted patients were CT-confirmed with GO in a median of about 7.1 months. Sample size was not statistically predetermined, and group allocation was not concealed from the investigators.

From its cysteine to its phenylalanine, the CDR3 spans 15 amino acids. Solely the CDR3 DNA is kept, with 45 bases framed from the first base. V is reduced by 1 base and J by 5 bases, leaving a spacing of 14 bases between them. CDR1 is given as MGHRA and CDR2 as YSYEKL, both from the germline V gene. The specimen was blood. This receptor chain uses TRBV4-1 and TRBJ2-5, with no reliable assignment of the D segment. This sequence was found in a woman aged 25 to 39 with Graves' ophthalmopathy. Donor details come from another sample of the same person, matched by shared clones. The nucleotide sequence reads TGCGCCAGCAGCCAAGGTTGGGCCAGGACGGAGACCCAGTACTTC. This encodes CASSQGWARTETQYF.